This T cell receptor beta chain was identified during a study of breast tumors, draining lymph nodes, adjacent tissues. The lymph nodes were axillary draining lymph nodes from breast cancer patients. A single record per CDR3 protein comes from TCRdb applying MiXCR to the multiplex PCR reads. Among 150,000 to 200,000 distinct CDR3 sequences listed, more than 25% were seen once. Regarding the study as a whole: Compared with basal-like, luminal-like tumors shared significantly more repertoire with nontumor tissue. That most tumor T cells come from lymph nodes remained unproven. Tumor TCR diversity was below lymph nodes but above nontumor tissue. Findings are consistent with lymph node origin and intratumoral expansion of most tumor T cells.

This clonotype was recorded many times. Antigen specificity is unknown. In germline, CDR1 is SGDLS, CDR2 YYNGEE. J lost 3 bases, V lost 4 bases, and 4 bases had no gene match. The CDR3 consists of 15 residues. The sequencing input was axillary lymph node tissue. This sequence was found in a female donor with breast cancer. Some clones in this sample may be carry-over from other donors' samples. The chain carries TRBV9 and TRBJ2-6, with 7 positions matching TRBD1. The CDR3 is CASSIQGSGANVLTF. The DNA for the CDR3 is TGTGCCAGCAGCATACAGGGGAGTGGGGCCAACGTCCTGACTTTC.